This T cell receptor (beta chain) originates from a study of T cell responses to AZD1222 COVID-19 vaccine. Across the study: Doses given second, at about 4 or about 12 weeks, were pooled. Study observations and caveats: Just a handful of people given AZD1222 tested seropositive at baseline. Repertoire sampling was restricted to post-peak T cell response timepoints. Spike was spanned by vaccine-associated CD4 TCRs, which were dominant at 160-218 and 743-854.

Turning to this clone: Its specificity is unknown.

V was trimmed by 8 bases and J by 5 bases, leaving 15 bases between them. The V gene's germline CDR1 is MNHEY and CDR2 SVGAGI. The CDR3 totals 13 residues. Libraries were prepared by immunoSEQ multiplex PCR; TCRdb keeps only in-frame clonotypes and omits some of them. The data contain roughly 120,000 clones, roughly 87% of them singletons. The chain combines TRBV6-5 with TRBJ1-1; a possible D gene is TRBD1 (5 bases). The sequenced sample was peripheral blood, obtained on day 0 of AZD1222 vaccination. This receptor was identified in an adult in good health. CDR3 sequence (DNA): TGTGCCAGCGCCTACGGGGGGTATACTGAAGCTTTCTTT. Amino acids: CASAYGGYTEAFF.